Listed below are T cell receptor beta chains from one sample, sequenced in a study of cytomegalovirus exposure and HLA in healthy donors. Some clones are missing from TCRdb's copy, which holds only in-frame ones; the method was immunoSEQ multiplex PCR. This sample has 100,000 to 150,000 clones; roughly 17% occur once, and the top ten carry about 3%. Sample: PBMCs. The receptors were sampled from a female donor in good health and CMV-seropositive. Both conserved end residues are part of each CDR3. Size tells how often a clone was seen (once, few, many) or the class of an expanded clone, and some rows leave it out.

>TRBV9|NA|15|TRBJ2-2
CASSVAGLGTGELFF
>TRBV30|few|14|TRBJ1-2
CAWSPLTGGYIYTF
>TRBV5-1|few|18|TRBJ2-3
CASSLSRLAGGVTDTQYF
>TRBV5-1|NA|11|TRBJ1-5
CASSLLQPQHF
>TRBV5-4|few|17|TRBJ2-2
CASYSSGTGKLSRELFF
>TRBV5-1|NA|16|TRBJ2-3
CASSPGTSGRLDTQYF
>TRBV27|NA|14|TRBJ1-2
CASSLSQTGYGYTF
>TRBV29-1|few|11|TRBJ1-1
CSVSPRTEAFF
>TRBV29-1|NA|17|TRBJ2-6
CSVEISQGAPGANVLTF
>TRBV5-1|few|15|TRBJ1-1
CASSFGFFANTEAFF
>TRBV4-2|NA|16|TRBJ2-7
CASSQDTGPGVYEQYF
>TRBV11-2|once|13|TRBJ2-7
CASRVATSYEQYF
>TRBV4-3|NA|18|TRBJ2-1
CASSQDYVGTSSYNEQFF
>TRBV7-9|NA|16|TRBJ1-3
CASSPQGINSGNTIYF
>TRBV7-2|NA|15|TRBJ1-1
CASSTTQGRGTEAFF
>TRBV19|NA|14|TRBJ2-7
CASTAGTGDYEQYF
>TRBV27|few|14|TRBJ1-5
CASSLVFSNQPQHF
>TRBV5-1|NA|16|TRBJ2-1
CASSSSGLAGVDEQFF
>TRBV7-2|NA|15|TRBJ2-3
CASSSNRPGTDTQYF
>TRBV18|few|15|TRBJ2-1
CASSKDRVGYNEQFF
>TRBV19|NA|15|TRBJ2-4
CASSSGGLAKNIQYF
>TRBV4-2|NA|16|TRBJ2-1
CASSQEGLAGDNEQFF
>TRBV30|few|14|TRBJ1-2
CAWSPLGGSYGYTF
>TRBV2|few|14|TRBJ2-3
CASRRVGPTDTQYF
>TRBV15|few|12|TRBJ1-1
CATSRDNGYAFF
>TRBV11-1|few|15|TRBJ2-3
CASSIDWTLTDTQYF